Described below is a single TCR beta chain sequence and its context. Which antigen it targets is not known. One base away there is no much larger clone; base qualities are not given. Whole blood was collected in K2EDTA tubes by collaborating institutions according to the institutions' own protocols. For TCRbeta analysis, collaborator samples were shipped as frozen whole blood, as isolated PBMCs, or as DNA extracted from either sample type. As encoded in the germline V gene, CDR1 is MDHEN while CDR2 is SYDVKM. At the junction V is shortened by 7 bases and J by 7 bases, with 14 bases in between. The CDR3 goes from the cysteine to the phenylalanine over 14 residues. The CDR3 DNA has 42 bases and is translated from base 1. This record belongs to a study of blood T cell repertoires in COVID-19 (dated by TCRdb to the early 2020s). With regard to the full study: Samples covering the acute and convalescent phases of COVID-19 were provided by collaborators in the United States, Italy and Spain. Where HLA class I and class II types were available, the types were taken from metadata supplied by the sample provider, not from assay-based typing. The prospective study material was composed of cDNA or gDNA derived from T cells, B-cell-depleted T cells, or PBMCs. The sample metadata nearly always contained a de-identified subject ID, COVID-19 status, age in years and sex. The repertoires were released in a freely available public database meant as a resource for research on the immune response to SARS-CoV-2. Subjects who had been exposed to COVID-19, were actively infected with it, or had recovered from it provided the deeply sampled blood TCRbeta repertoires that made up the dataset. Samples were obtained from the ongoing ImmuneRACE study (first 160 participants) and from 1,000 to 1,500 subjects provided by 6 global collaborators. On the study overall, not on this receptor specifically: The amount of clinical and demographic metadata varied by source and participant and was provided uncurated.

TCRbeta CDR3 regions were amplified from genomic DNA using the immunoSEQ Assay, a bias-controlled multiplex PCR. Processing in the source paper ran as follows. Nucleated cell counts per sample were estimated from amplification of reference gene primers within the assay. Sequence reads were collapsed and filtered to measure the absolute abundance of every unique TCRbeta CDR3 rearrangement. For each sample, productive Simpson clonality was calculated by taking the square root of Simpson's diversity index across productive rearrangements. TCRdb holds this immuneACCESS table with in-frame rearrangements only. Some clones are missing; in checked studies, unresolved V genes explain under half, and the rest has no known cause. V and J calls and clone size are copied from that table; D and trimming were computed from the DNA. The sample table contains a few hundred thousand clones; only one count was recorded for 65% to 85% of them. The ten most abundant clones make up 9.5% to 15% of the sample.

The sample was peripheral blood. The sequence is built from TRBV28 and TRBJ1-6; the best D guess is TRBD1, with 5 bases matching. This clonotype was obtained from a human donor in a cohort sampled during active COVID-19. The CDR3 here reads CASKGYGSNSPLHF. The DNA sequence reads TGTGCCAGCAAGGGGTACGGATCGAATTCACCCCTCCACTTT.